The 32 T cell receptor beta chains given below trace back to one sample, sequenced in a study of T cells in Graves' hyperthyroidism and ophthalmopathy. RNA transcripts provided the source from which TCR beta CDR3 regions were amplified. TCR CDR3 underwent first-round RT-PCR with the HTBI primer set. In TCRdb, the multiplex PCR reads were re-called with MiXCR into one record per CDR3 protein. The repertoire includes approximately 380,000 distinct CDR3 sequences, about 20% of them detected once, and around 4% sits in the top ten. The sample comprised blood. Receptors were obtained from a woman younger than 35 with Graves' hyperthyroidism.

This clonotype was seen at least ten times. The chain couples TRBV2 to TRBJ2-5; D is undetermined. This CDR3 is built from 13 residues. V shed 6 bases and J shed 1 base, with 9 bases lying between them. Germline CDR1 SNHLY, CDR2 FYNNEI. CDR3 sequence: CASSLPFQETQYF. The DNA of the CDR3 is TGTGCCAGCAGCCTTCCATTCCAAGAGACCCAGTACTTC.

This clonotype was detected many times. The genes are TRBV4-1 and TRBJ2-7, with D unresolved. Deletions cut 4 bases from V and 5 bases from J, with 12 bases between. CDR1 MGHRA and CDR2 YSYEKL come from the germline V gene. The CDR3 consists of 13 residues. The CDR3 DNA follows: TGCGCCAGCAGCCTGCCACGGGCGCACGAGCAGTACTTC. This translates into CASSLPRAHEQYF.

There are many counts of this clonotype. J is TRBJ1-1 and V is TRBV5-7, with a tentative D call TRBD1 (6 bases). TRBV5-7 is an open reading frame whose function is uncertain. Trimming took 5 bases from V and 4 from J, leaving 21 bases between them. This CDR3 has 16 residues. The CDR3 protein is CASSPDPTGWSTEAFF. The DNA for the CDR3 is TGTGCCAGCAGTCCCGACCCAACAGGGTGGAGCACTGAAGCTTTCTTT.

The chain joins TRBV18 to TRBJ2-7, with TRBD1 identical over 7 bases. The J segment lost 0 bases and the V segment lost 4 bases, leaving 6 bases of the junction unmatched. This CDR3 has 15 residues. Germline CDR1 reads KGHSH; CDR2 reads LQKENI. The CDR3, as DNA: TGTGCCAGCTCACGACAGGGCAGCTTCTCCTACGAGCAGTACTTC. Translated: CASSRQGSFSYEQYF.

This clonotype was recorded at least ten times. J is TRBJ1-2 and V is TRBV2; no reliable D call. The CDR3 consists of 16 residues. Trimming took off 0 bases at V and 1 base at J, with 12 bases between the two ends. The V gene's germline CDR1 is SNHLY and CDR2 FYNNEI. This CDR3 is CASSEALFRSNYGYTF. The CDR3 DNA reads TGTGCCAGCAGTGAAGCGCTTTTCAGGAGTAACTATGGCTACACCTTC.

This clonotype was detected many times. The rearrangement uses TRBV19 and TRBJ1-1, with D uncertain. The CDR3 has 13 residues. Trimming shortened V by 0 bases and J by 5 bases, and 7 bases separated the two germline ends. Per the germline V gene, CDR1 is LNHDA and CDR2 is SQIVND (reference sequence). The DNA of the CDR3 is TGTGCCAGTAGTATAGAGGGAGGTACTGAAGCTTTCTTT. This sequence encodes CASSIEGGTEAFF.

This clonotype came up many times. The CDR3 spells CASSLGILKPQHF. The DNA of the CDR3 is TGTGCCAGCAGTTTGGGTATCTTGAAGCCCCAGCATTTT. The V gene is TRBV6-5, the J gene TRBJ1-5; D remains ambiguous. The CDR3 runs to 13 residues. Germline V gene lookup returns CDR1 MNHEY and CDR2 SVGAGI. V was shortened by 4 bases and J by 8 bases, with 12 bases between the two germline ends.

This clonotype was seen ten or more times. This chain joins TRBV5-1 and TRBJ2-7; D not resolved. Germline values: CDR1 SGHRS, CDR2 YFSETQ. Trimming removed 0 bases at V and 7 bases at J, with 14 bases between. This CDR3 region has 14 residues. CDR3 nucleotide sequence: TGCGCCAGCAGCTTGGAGCACATAACCACGGAGCAGTACTTC. Protein sequence: CASSLEHITTEQYF. The full variable domain, its missing parts supplied by reference TRBV5-1 and TRBJ2-7, is KAGVTQTPRYLIKTRGQQVTLSCSPISGHRSVSWYQQTPGQGLQFLFEYFSETQRNKGNFPGRFSGRQFSNSRSEMNVSTLELGDSALYLCASSLEHITTEQYFGPGTRLTVT.

This clonotype turned up a few times. The chain has TRBV4-1 and TRBJ1-5; D not resolved. Germline CDR1 is MGHRA and CDR2 is YSYEKL. The germline V and J ends were trimmed by 1 base and 2 bases, with 9 bases remaining between them. The CDR3 has 15 amino acids. CDR3 residues: CASSQVPEGNQPQHF. The CDR3 DNA sequence: TGCGCCAGCAGCCAAGTCCCCGAGGGCAATCAGCCCCAGCATTTT.

This clonotype was observed many times. This rearrangement joins TRBV4-1 to TRBJ1-2; D not certain. Trimming pared 1 base from V and 6 bases from J, leaving 15 bases between. CDR1 MGHRA and CDR2 YSYEKL come from the germline V gene. The CDR3 extends over 15 amino acids. This chain's CDR3 is CASSQGRRQLHGYTF. The DNA for the CDR3 is TGCGCCAGCAGCCAAGGTCGTAGGCAGCTTCATGGCTACACCTTC.

This clonotype was counted at least ten times. This chain joins TRBV15 and TRBJ1-1, with D tentatively TRBD1 (6 bases). The length of the CDR3 is 15 residues. Trimming pared 1 base from V and 6 bases from J, leaving 15 bases between. Germline V gene data show CDR1 as LNHNV and CDR2 as YYDKDF (reference sequence). DNA of the CDR3: TGTGCCACCAGCAGAGCCGGGGGGCGGGTAGCTGAAGCTTTCTTT. Translation: CATSRAGGRVAEAFF.

This clonotype has a count of ten or more. The gene calls are TRBV7-3 and TRBJ1-1, with D possibly matching TRBD1 (5 bases). V lost 2 bases to trimming and J lost 4 bases, with 8 bases between them. The CDR3 covers 13 residues. Germline assignment: CDR1 SGHTA and CDR2 FQGTGA. The CDR3 nucleotides are TGTGCCAGCAGCTTACCAGGGACCACTGAAGCTTTCTTT. It yields the protein CASSLPGTTEAFF.

Notes on this clonotype: A much larger clone differs by one base, so this may be a read error. This sequence joins TRBV12-3 or TRBV12-4 and TRBJ2-2; D possibly matches TRBD1 or TRBD2 (5 bases each). The CDR3 has 14 residues. The CDR3 DNA sequence: TGTGCCAGCACGATGGGATGGGGCACCGGGGAGCTGTGTTTT. This sequence encodes CASTMGWGTGELCF.

CDR3 bases: TGCGCCAGCAGCTTTGGGGTGAGGGTCACTGAAGCTTTCTTT. It translates to CASSFGVRVTEAFF. The chain uses TRBV5-1 and TRBJ1-1; D is unresolved. Germline CDR1 is SGHRS and CDR2 is YFSETQ. The V and J ends lost 2 bases and 4 bases respectively, with 12 bases between them. The CDR3 spans 14 residues.

J is TRBJ2-1 and V is TRBV12-3 or TRBV12-4; D uncertain. This CDR3 region has 12 residues. Trimming shortened V by 1 base and J by 7 bases, and 5 bases separated the two germline ends. CDR3 DNA sequence: TGTGCCAGCAGTTTAGAGGCTAATGAGCAGTTCTTC. It is translated as CASSLEANEQFF.

The table lists this clonotype with many counts. J is TRBJ1-6 and V is TRBV28; 9 bases agree with TRBD1. V was pared by 2 bases and J by 8 bases, with 7 bases of the junction left unmatched. The length of the CDR3 is 16 residues. Germline CDR1 and CDR2: MDHEN and SYDVKM. The CDR3 region is CASSLTAGQGDSPLHF. CDR3 bases: TGTGCCAGCAGTTTAACCGCGGGACAGGGTGATTCACCCCTCCACTTT.

In this sample, this clonotype turned up many times. This chain links TRBV28 with TRBJ2-4; TRBD2 matches 7 bases. The V gene's germline CDR1 is MDHEN and CDR2 SYDVKM. The CDR3 runs 20 residues. The ends lost 6 bases at V and 0 bases at J; junction bases unmatched: 20. CDR3 in DNA: TGTGCCAGCAGCCCCTCCTGGGCTAGCGGACAAGATCTAGCCAAAAACATTCAGTACTTC. This encodes CASSPSWASGQDLAKNIQYF.

In this sample, this clonotype turned up many times. This chain joins TRBV7-9 and TRBJ1-2; D remains unclear. V lost 1 base to trimming and J lost 7 bases, with 10 bases between them. Germline CDR1 reads SEHNR; CDR2 reads FQNEAQ (reference sequence). The CDR3 has 13 residues. CDR3 protein: CASSLVPLAGYTF. The CDR3 region has the DNA TGTGCCAGCAGCTTAGTCCCCCTAGCTGGCTACACCTTC. Using reference TRBV7-9 and TRBJ1-2 for the parts outside the CDR3, the full variable domain is DTGVSQNPRHKITKRGQNVTFRCDPISEHNRLYWYRQTLGQGPEFLTYFQNEAQLEKSRLLSDRFSAERPKGSFSTLEIQRTEQGDSAMYLCASSLVPLAGYTFGSGTRLTVV.

This clonotype appeared many times. The chain recombines TRBV12-5 with TRBJ1-1, with D maybe TRBD1 (6 bases). This CDR3 comprises 11 residues. V gave up 8 bases and J gave up 6 bases, with 10 bases separating them. CDR1 is LGHNT, CDR2 FRNRAP, per germline. The DNA for the CDR3 is TGTGCTAGTTCAGGGGTTGCTGAAGCTTTCTTT. It specifies CASSGVAEAFF.

This clonotype was recorded a few times. V and J are TRBV20-1 and TRBJ1-6; D not resolved. V gave up 1 base and J gave up 13 bases, with 5 bases separating them. The CDR3 has 10 amino acids. Germline CDR1 is DFQATT and CDR2 is SNEGSKA (reference sequence). The CDR3 DNA reads TGCAGTGCTAGAGGAGAGCCCCTCCACTTT. This codes for CSARGEPLHF.

This clonotype was observed a handful of times. The chain employs TRBV4-2 and TRBJ1-1, with 8 bases matching TRBD1. The germline V gene has CDR1 LGHNA and CDR2 YNFKEQ. J was trimmed by 1 base and V by 3 bases; bases with no gene match: 7. The CDR3 length is 16 residues. The CDR3 loop is CASSQGLGTGNTEAFF. For the CDR3, the DNA is TGTGCCAGCAGCCAGGGGTTGGGGACAGGGAACACTGAAGCTTTCTTT.

This clonotype was recorded at least ten times. V gene TRBV28 combines with J gene TRBJ2-7; 7 bases match TRBD1. Germline CDR1 is MDHEN and CDR2 is SYDVKM. J lost 3 bases, V lost 7 bases, and 3 bases had no gene match. The CDR3 is 12 amino acids. The CDR3 DNA is TGTGCCAGCAATACAGGGGTCTACGAGCAGTACTTC. Its protein is CASNTGVYEQYF.

This clonotype was seen a single time. V usage is TRBV12-3 or TRBV12-4 and J usage is TRBJ1-6; no definite D call. This CDR3 is built from 12 residues. The V end lost 7 bases, the J end lost 9 bases, and 10 bases lay between the germline ends. The CDR3 bases are TGTGCCAGCACCCACGGGCGTTCACCCCTCCACTTT. Residues: CASTHGRSPLHF.

V usage is TRBV7-2 and J usage is TRBJ2-7; D is uncertain. The V gene lost 2 bases and the J gene lost 6 bases, with 11 bases spanning the gap. Germline V CDR1 and CDR2: SGHTA, FQGNSA. This CDR3 has 13 amino acids. CDR3 nucleotides: TGTGCCAGCAGCTTAAATTTAGCAGCCGAGCAGTACTTC. Translation: CASSLNLAAEQYF.

There are many counts of this clonotype. CDR3 protein: CASSLSPTGRQPQHF. The CDR3 DNA is TGTGCCAGCAGTTTAAGCCCGACGGGAAGACAGCCCCAGCATTTT. The rearrangement links TRBV27 to TRBJ1-5; unclear D gene. The CDR3 contains 15 residues. Germline V lookup: CDR1 MNHEY, CDR2 SMNVEV (reference sequence). V was pared by 2 bases and J by 7 bases, with 15 bases between.

The rearrangement joins TRBV18 to TRBJ2-5; 8 positions agree with TRBD2. CDR1 KGHSH and CDR2 LQKENI come from the germline V gene. The CDR3 totals 16 residues. With 3 bases clipped from V and 0 bases from J, the junction kept 6 bases outside the gene matches. CDR3 bases: TGTGCCAGCTCACCTATAGCGGGGCGCAACCAAGAGACCCAGTACTTC. Its protein product is CASSPIAGRNQETQYF.

In its sample, this clonotype was seen many times. The V gene is TRBV19, the J gene TRBJ2-7, with 10 bases identical to TRBD1. The germline gives CDR1 LNHDA, CDR2 SQIVND (reference sequence). The length of the CDR3 is 15 residues. V trimming: 1 base; J trimming: 4 bases; junction bases outside the gene matches: 4. CDR3: CASSIVRDRGYEQYF. DNA for the CDR3: TGTGCCAGTAGTATAGTGCGGGACAGGGGATACGAGCAGTACTTC.

In this sample, this clonotype turned up a few times. The chain links TRBV12-3 or TRBV12-4 to TRBJ2-5; tentative D call: TRBD1 (6 bases). V was pared by 7 bases and J by 5 bases, with 11 bases between. The CDR3 is made up of 12 amino acids. The CDR3 DNA reads as TGTGCCAGCAACCAGGGGCGGGAGACCCAGTACTTC. This translates into CASNQGRETQYF.

There are many counts of this clonotype. The chain employs TRBV11-2 and TRBJ1-5; no clear D gene. Between the trimmed V and J ends, which lost 5 bases and 0 bases, there was a span of 14 bases. The CDR3 is 16 amino acids. CDR1 is SGHAT and CDR2 is FQNNGV in the germline V gene. The CDR3 region is CASSLRWANSNQPQHF. Here the CDR3 DNA reads TGTGCCAGCAGCCTTCGTTGGGCAAATAGCAATCAGCCCCAGCATTTT.

This rearrangement joins TRBV6-5 to TRBJ1-5; D remains unclear. Germline CDR1 and CDR2: MNHEY and SVGAGI. The CDR3 is made up of 13 amino acids. V was shortened by 1 base and J by 2 bases, with 3 bases between the two germline ends. The CDR3 here is CASSYFRNQPQHF. The CDR3 DNA reads TGTGCCAGCAGTTACTTTCGCAATCAGCCCCAGCATTTT.

The table lists this clonotype with many counts. This chain connects TRBV10-3 to TRBJ2-2; tentatively, D is TRBD2 (6 bases). This CDR3 has 14 residues. The V and J ends lost 4 bases and 2 bases respectively, with 8 bases between them. The germline CDR1 and CDR2 sequences are ENHRY and SYGVKD. CDR3 loop: CAISVGGNTGELFF. The CDR3 nucleotides read TGTGCCATCAGTGTCGGGGGAAACACCGGGGAGCTGTTTTTT.

Regarding this clonotype: A read error may produce the germline difference seen at one junction end. CDR3 coding DNA: TGTGCTAGCAGCTTAGCCCCACAGGGACCGGGTGTGGAGCAGTACTTC. Its protein is CASSLAPQGPGVEQYF. The V gene is TRBV7-7, the J gene TRBJ2-7; perhaps TRBD1 as D (6 bases). This CDR3 has 16 residues. Germline-derived CDR1 and CDR2 are SSHAT and FNYEAQ (reference sequence).